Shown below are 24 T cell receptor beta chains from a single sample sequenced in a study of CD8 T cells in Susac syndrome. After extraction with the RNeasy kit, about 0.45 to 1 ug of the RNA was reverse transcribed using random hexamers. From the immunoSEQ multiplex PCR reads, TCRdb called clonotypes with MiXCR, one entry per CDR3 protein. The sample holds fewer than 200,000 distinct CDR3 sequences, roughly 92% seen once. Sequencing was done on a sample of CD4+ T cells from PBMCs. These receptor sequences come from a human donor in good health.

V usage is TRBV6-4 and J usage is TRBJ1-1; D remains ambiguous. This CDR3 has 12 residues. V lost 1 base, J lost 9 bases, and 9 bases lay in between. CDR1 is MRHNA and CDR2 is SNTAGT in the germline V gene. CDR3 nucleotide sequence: TGTGCCAGCAGTGACTTAGTGGGTAAAGCTTTCTTT. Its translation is CASSDLVGKAFF.

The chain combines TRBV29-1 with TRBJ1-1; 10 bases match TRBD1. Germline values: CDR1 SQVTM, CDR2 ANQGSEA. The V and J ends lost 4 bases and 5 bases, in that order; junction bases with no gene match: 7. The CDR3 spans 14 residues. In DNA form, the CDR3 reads TGCAGCGTTGTTAGACAGGGGGCGCGAACTGAAGCTTTCTTT. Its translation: CSVVRQGARTEAFF. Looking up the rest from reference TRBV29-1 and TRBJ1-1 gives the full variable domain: SAVISQKPSRDICQRGTSLTIQCQVDSQVTMMFWYRQQPGQSLTLIATANQGSEATYESGFVIDKFPISRPNLTFSTLTVSNMSPEDSSIYLCSVVRQGARTEAFFGQGTRLTVV.

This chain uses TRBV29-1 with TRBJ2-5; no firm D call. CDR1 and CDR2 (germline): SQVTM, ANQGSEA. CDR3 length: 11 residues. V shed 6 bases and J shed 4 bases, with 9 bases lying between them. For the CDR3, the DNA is TGCAGCGTGGGCCACGGAGAGACCCAGTACTTC. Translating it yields CSVGHGETQYF.

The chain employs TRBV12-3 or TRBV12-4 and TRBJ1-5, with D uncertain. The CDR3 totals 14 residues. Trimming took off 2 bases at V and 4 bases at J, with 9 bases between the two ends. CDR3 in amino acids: CASSLFGGNQPQHF. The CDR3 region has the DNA TGTGCCAGCAGTTTATTTGGAGGAAATCAGCCCCAGCATTTT.

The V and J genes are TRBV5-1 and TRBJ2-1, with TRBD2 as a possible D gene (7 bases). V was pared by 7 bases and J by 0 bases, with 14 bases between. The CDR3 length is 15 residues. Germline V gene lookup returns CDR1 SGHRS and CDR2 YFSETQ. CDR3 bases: TGCGCCAGCCTAGGCGGGGGCAGCTCCTACAATGAGCAGTTCTTC. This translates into CASLGGGSSYNEQFF.

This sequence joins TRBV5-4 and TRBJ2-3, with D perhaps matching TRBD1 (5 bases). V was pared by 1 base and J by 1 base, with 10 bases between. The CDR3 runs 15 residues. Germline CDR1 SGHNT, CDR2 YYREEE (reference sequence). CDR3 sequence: CASSLSQGRTDTQYF. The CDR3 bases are TGTGCCAGCAGCTTGTCGCAGGGTCGCACAGATACGCAGTATTTT.

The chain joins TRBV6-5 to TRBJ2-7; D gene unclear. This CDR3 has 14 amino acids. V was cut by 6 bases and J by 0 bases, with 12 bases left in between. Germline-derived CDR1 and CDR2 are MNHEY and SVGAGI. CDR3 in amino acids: CASRVTSSSYEQYF. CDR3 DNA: TGTGCCAGCAGGGTGACGAGCTCCTCCTACGAGCAGTACTTC.

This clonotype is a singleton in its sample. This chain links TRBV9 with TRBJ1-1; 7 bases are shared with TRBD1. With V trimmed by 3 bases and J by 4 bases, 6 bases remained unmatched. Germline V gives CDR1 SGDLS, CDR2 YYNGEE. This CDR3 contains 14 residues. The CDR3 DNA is TGTGCCAGCAGCGCGGAACAGGGGCTCACTGAAGCTTTCTTT. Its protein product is CASSAEQGLTEAFF.

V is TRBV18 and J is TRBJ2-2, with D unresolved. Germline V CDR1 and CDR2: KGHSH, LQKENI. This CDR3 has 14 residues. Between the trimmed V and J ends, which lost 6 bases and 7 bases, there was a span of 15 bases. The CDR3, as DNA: TGTGCCAGCTCCCTTGGGCCCATCAACGGGGAGCTGTTTTTT. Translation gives CASSLGPINGELFF.

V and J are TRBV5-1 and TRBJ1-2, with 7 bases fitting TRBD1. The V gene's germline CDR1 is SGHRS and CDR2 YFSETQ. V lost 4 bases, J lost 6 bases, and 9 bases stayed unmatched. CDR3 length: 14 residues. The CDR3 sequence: CASSIRQGGDGYTF. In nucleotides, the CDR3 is TGCGCCAGCAGCATACGACAGGGTGGGGATGGCTACACCTTC.

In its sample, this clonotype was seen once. The CDR3 nucleotides are TGCAGCGCCCGTCAGGAAAACTATGGCTACACCTTC. This codes for CSARQENYGYTF. V usage is TRBV29-1 and J usage is TRBJ1-2; D is unresolved. This CDR3 has 12 residues. Trimming left V 7 bases short and J 2 bases short, with 11 bases between. Germline CDR1 reads SQVTM; CDR2 reads ANQGSEA.

Here the CDR3 reads CAIAAGGNADTQYF. DNA of the CDR3: TGTGCCATAGCAGCCGGGGGGAACGCAGATACGCAGTATTTT. This chain links TRBV28 with TRBJ2-3; TRBD2 agrees at 7 bases. After removal of 10 bases from V and 4 bases from J, the junction contained 11 bases not matched to a gene. This CDR3 comprises 14 residues. Per the germline V gene, CDR1 is MDHEN and CDR2 is SYDVKM.

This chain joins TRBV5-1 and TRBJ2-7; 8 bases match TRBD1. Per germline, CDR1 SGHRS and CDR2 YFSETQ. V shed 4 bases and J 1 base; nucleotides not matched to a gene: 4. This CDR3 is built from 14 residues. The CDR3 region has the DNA TGCGCCAGCAGCCGTGGACAGGGATCCTACGAGCAGTACTTC. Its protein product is CASSRGQGSYEQYF.

This CDR3 is CASSLGTGGRNQPQHF. For the CDR3, the DNA is TGTGCCAGCAGCTTAGGGACAGGGGGTAGGAACCAGCCCCAGCATTTT. The chain links TRBV7-9 to TRBJ1-5, with TRBD1 matching 10 bases. CDR3 length: 16 residues. V shed 1 base and J 7 bases; nucleotides not matched to a gene: 7. The germline gives CDR1 SEHNR, CDR2 FQNEAQ (reference sequence).

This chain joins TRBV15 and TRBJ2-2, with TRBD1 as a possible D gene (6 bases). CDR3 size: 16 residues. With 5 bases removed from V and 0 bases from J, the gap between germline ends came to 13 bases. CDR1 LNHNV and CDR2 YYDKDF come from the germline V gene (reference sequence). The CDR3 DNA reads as TGTGCCACCAGCGGGATCGGACAGCCGAACACCGGGGAGCTGTTTTTT. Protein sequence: CATSGIGQPNTGELFF. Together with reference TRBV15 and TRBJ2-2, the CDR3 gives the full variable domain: DAMVIQNPRYQVTQFGKPVTLSCSQTLNHNVMYWYQQKSSQAPKLLFHYYDKDFNNEADTPDNFQSRRPNTSFCFLDIRSPGLGDTAMYLCATSGIGQPNTGELFFGEGSRLTVL.

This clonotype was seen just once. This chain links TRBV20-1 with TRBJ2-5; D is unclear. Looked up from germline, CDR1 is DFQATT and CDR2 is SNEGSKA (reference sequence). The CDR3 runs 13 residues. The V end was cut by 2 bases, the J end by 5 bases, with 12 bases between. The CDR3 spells CSARYTASETQYF. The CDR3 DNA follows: TGCAGTGCTAGATATACGGCCAGCGAGACCCAGTACTTC.

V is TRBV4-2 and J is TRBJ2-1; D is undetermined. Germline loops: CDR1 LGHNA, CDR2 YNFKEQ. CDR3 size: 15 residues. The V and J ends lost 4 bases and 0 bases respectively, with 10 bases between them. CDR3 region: CASSLVADSYNEQFF. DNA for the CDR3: TGTGCCAGCAGCCTCGTCGCGGACTCCTACAATGAGCAGTTCTTC.

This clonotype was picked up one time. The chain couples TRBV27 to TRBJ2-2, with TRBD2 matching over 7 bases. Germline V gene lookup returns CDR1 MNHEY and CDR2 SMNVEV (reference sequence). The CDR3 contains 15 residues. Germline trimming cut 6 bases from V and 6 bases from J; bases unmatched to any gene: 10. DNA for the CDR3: TGTGCCAGCAGCCAGCGAGGGAGGGGCCCCGGGGAGCTGTTTTTT. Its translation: CASSQRGRGPGELFF.

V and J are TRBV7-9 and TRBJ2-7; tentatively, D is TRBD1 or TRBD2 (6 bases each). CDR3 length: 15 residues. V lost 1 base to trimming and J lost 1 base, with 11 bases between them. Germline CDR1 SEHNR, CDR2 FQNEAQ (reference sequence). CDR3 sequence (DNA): TGTGCCAGCAGCTTAGGGGGGGCGAATTCCTACGAGCAGTACTTC. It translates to CASSLGGANSYEQYF.

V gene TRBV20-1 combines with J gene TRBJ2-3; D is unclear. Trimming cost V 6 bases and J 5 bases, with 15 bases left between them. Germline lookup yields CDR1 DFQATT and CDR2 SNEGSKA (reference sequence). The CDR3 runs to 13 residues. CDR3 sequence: CSAEGPLGDTQYF. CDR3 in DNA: TGCAGTGCCGAAGGGCCCTTGGGAGATACGCAGTATTTT.

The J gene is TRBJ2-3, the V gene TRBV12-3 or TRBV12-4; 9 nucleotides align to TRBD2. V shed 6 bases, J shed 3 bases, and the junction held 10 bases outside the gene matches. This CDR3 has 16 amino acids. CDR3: CASSLGGSGGTDTQYF. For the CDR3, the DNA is TGTGCCAGCAGCCTGGGGGGGAGCGGGGGGACAGATACGCAGTATTTT.

CDR3 nucleotides: TGCGCCAGCAGCTTTGGGCAGGGGAACACCGGGGAGCTGTTTTTT. Translation gives CASSFGQGNTGELFF. The chain uses TRBV5-1 and TRBJ2-2; D may be TRBD1 (5 bases). Trimming left V 2 bases short and J 1 base short, with 9 bases between. Germline loops: CDR1 SGHRS, CDR2 YFSETQ. The CDR3 has 15 residues. The entire variable domain, with the rest obtained from reference TRBV5-1 and TRBJ2-2, is as follows: KAGVTQTPRYLIKTRGQQVTLSCSPISGHRSVSWYQQTPGQGLQFLFEYFSETQRNKGNFPGRFSGRQFSNSRSEMNVSTLELGDSALYLCASSFGQGNTGELFFGEGSRLTVL.

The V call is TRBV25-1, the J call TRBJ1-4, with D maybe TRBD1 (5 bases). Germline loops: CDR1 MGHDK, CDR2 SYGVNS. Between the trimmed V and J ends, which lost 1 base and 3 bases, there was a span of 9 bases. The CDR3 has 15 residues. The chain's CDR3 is CASSESVGANEKLFF. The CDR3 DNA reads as TGTGCCAGCAGTGAATCAGTGGGGGCTAATGAAAAACTGTTTTTT.

The CDR3 protein is CASSIERDSPLHF. The CDR3 DNA follows: TGTGCCAGTAGTATAGAGAGGGATTCACCCCTCCACTTT. The chain combines TRBV19 with TRBJ1-6; D is uncertain. V shed 0 bases and J shed 8 bases, with 5 bases lying between them. The CDR3 extends over 13 amino acids. The germline gives CDR1 LNHDA, CDR2 SQIVND (reference sequence).